This entry is about one T cell receptor (beta chain). These data belong to a study of blood T cell repertoires in COVID-19. Study as a whole: Acute and convalescent COVID-19 specimens originated in the United States, Italy and Spain. PBMCs, B-cell-depleted T cells, or T cells provided the cDNA or gDNA that made up the material.

Per the authors' pipeline: Estimation of nucleated cell counts relied on the amplification of reference gene primers. The assay was immunoSEQ multiplex PCR, and TCRdb's table has in-frame clones only and misses some. That table furnishes V, J and clone size, whereas the DNA furnished D and trimming. The profile shows roughly 150,000 clones, around 80% of them singletons. This CDR3 contains 14 residues. From germline, CDR1 is SGHNT and CDR2 YYREEE (reference sequence). The V gene end was trimmed by 3 bases and the J gene end by 7 bases; junction bases not matched to a gene: 8. The clonotype comes from a woman in her sixties or seventies who had recovered from COVID-19. The sample consisted of peripheral blood. The V and J genes are TRBV5-4 and TRBJ1-1; 8 bases fit TRBD1. The chain's CDR3 is CASSSPRGRSEAFF. CDR3 nucleotide sequence: TGTGCCAGCAGCTCCCCCAGGGGGCGGAGTGAAGCTTTCTTT.